The sample holds one count of the clone carrying this T cell receptor (beta chain). All exposed participants met a person with COVID-19 within 2 weeks before entering the study. J gave up 5 bases and V 7 bases, and 5 bases lay outside the gene matches. Germline CDR1 SQVTM, CDR2 ANQGSEA. The CDR3 is 12 residues long. These data are taken from a study of blood T cell repertoires in COVID-19. Study in general: COVID-19 samples, acute and convalescent, were from the United States, Italy and Spain.

Some clones are missing from TCRdb's copy, which holds only in-frame ones; the method was immunoSEQ multiplex PCR. Of nearly 300,000 clones in the sample, about 90% were seen once. The clonotype originates from a woman between 45 and 60 years old who had been exposed to COVID-19. The chain is built from TRBV29-1 and TRBJ2-1; 7 bases match TRBD1. Sequencing input: PBMCs or T cells enriched from blood (not recorded which). This chain's CDR3 is CSGQQGNNEQFF. In nucleotides, the CDR3 is TGCAGCGGCCAACAGGGGAACAATGAGCAGTTCTTC.